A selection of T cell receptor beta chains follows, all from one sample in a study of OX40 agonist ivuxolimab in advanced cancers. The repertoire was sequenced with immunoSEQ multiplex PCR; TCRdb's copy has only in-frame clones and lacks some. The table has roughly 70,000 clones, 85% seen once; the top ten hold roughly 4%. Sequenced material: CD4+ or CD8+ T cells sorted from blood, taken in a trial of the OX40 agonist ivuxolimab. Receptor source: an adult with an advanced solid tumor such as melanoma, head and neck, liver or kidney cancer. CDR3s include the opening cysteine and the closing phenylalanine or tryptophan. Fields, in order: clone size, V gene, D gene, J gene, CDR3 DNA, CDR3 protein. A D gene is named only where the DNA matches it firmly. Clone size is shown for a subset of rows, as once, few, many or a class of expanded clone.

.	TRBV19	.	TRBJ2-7	TGTGCCAGTAGCTACCCGGGACGGACCTACGAGCAGTACTTC	CASSYPGRTYEQYF
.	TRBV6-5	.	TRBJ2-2	TGTGCCAGCAGTTACCTTGTAAGGGTCAGCGGGGAGCTGTTTTTT	CASSYLVRVSGELFF
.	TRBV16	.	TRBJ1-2	TGTGCCAGCAGCCAACCCAGGGATCCGAATCATGGCTACACCTTC	CASSQPRDPNHGYTF
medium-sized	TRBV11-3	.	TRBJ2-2	TGTGCCAGCAGCCTACAGGCGCACGGGGAGCTGTTTTTT	CASSLQAHGELFF
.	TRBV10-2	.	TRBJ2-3	TGCGCCAGCAGTGAGACCCTAGCTGCTAGCACAGATACGCAGTATTTT	CASSETLAASTDTQYF
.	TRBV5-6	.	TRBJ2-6	TGTGCCAGCAGCTGGGGCATCCTCTCTGGGGCCAACGTCCTGACTTTC	CASSWGILSGANVLTF
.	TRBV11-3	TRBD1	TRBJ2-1	TGTGCCAGCAGCTGGGGGACAGGGGCCAGCAATGAGCAGTTCTTC	CASSWGTGASNEQFF
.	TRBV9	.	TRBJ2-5	TGTGCCAGCAGCCCACCGGGGGCAATTCAAGAGACCCAGTACTTC	CASSPPGAIQETQYF
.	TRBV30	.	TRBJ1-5	TGTGCCTGGAATCGGGGGGCCGAGTGGAGCAATCAGCCCCAGCATTTT	CAWNRGAEWSNQPQHF
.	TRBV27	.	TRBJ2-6	TGTGCCAGCAGTTCCCGAGACGGGGCCAACGTCCTGACTTTC	CASSSRDGANVLTF
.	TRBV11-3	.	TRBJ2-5	TGTGCCAGCAGCTTAGATAGTTGGGACCAAGAGACCCAGTACTTC	CASSLDSWDQETQYF
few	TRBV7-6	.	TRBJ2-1	TGTGCCAGCAGCTTAGTTCTCGGGCGTAACAATGAGCAGTTCTTC	CASSLVLGRNNEQFF
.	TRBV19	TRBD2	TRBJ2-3	TGTGCCAGTAGGGCCGGGACTAGGGGCACAGATACGCAGTATTTT	CASRAGTRGTDTQYF
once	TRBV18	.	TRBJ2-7	TGTGCCAGCTCACCACTGGATAGCTCCTACGAGCAGTACTTC	CASSPLDSSYEQYF
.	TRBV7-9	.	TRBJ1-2	TGTGCCAGCAGCTTCCCCCGCGTGGGTGGCTACACCTTC	CASSFPRVGGYTF
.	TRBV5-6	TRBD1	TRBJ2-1	TGTGCCAGCAGCCCGGGACAGGGTCGCTATGAGCAGTTCTTC	CASSPGQGRYEQFF
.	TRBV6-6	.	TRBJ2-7	TGTGCCAGCACCGCGACAGGTATCTCCTACGAGCAGTACTTC	CASTATGISYEQYF
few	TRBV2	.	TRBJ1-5	TGTGCCAGCAGTGATAAGGTAGGGGGCAATCAGCCCCAGCATTTT	CASSDKVGGNQPQHF
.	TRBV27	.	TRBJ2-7	TGTGCCAGCAGTTTGCGGACAGCCTACGAGCAGTACTTC	CASSLRTAYEQYF
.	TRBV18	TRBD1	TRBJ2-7	TGTGCCAGCTCACCGAGCGCGGACAGGGGGATAAACGAGCAGTACTTC	CASSPSADRGINEQYF
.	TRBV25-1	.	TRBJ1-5	TGTGCCAGCAGTGAACCCCGACCTCATCAGCCCCAGCATTTT	CASSEPRPHQPQHF
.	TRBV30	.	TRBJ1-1	TGTGCCCGGGGGGGGTACGGCAGCTCGAACACTGAAGCTTTCTTT	CARGGYGSSNTEAFF
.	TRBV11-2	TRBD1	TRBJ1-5	TGTGCCAGCAGCCCCGGGGACAGGGATCATCAGCCCCAGCATTTT	CASSPGDRDHQPQHF
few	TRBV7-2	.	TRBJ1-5	TGTGCCAGCAGCTTAGGCAACAATCAGCCCCAGCATTTT	CASSLGNNQPQHF
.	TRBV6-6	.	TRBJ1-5	TGTGCCAGCAGTCCGTCGGCCAACAATCAGCCCCAGCATTTT	CASSPSANNQPQHF
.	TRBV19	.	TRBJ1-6	TGTGCCAGTAGGGGGAATCAGGGGCGTTCACCCCTCCACTTT	CASRGNQGRSPLHF
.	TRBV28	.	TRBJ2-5	TGTGCCAGCAGACTACAGGGACTTCAAGAGACCCAGTACTTC	CASRLQGLQETQYF
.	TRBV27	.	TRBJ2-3	TGTGCCAGCAGTTTTTGGGAGGAGCAAGATACGCAGTATTTT	CASSFWEEQDTQYF
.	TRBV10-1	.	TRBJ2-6	TGCGCCAGCAGTGAGTCGGGTCTGGGACTCAGAAGCTCTGGGGCCAACGTCCTGACTTTC	CASSESGLGLRSSGANVLTF
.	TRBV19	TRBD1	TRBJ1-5	TGTGCCAGTAAACAGACAGGGGGCGATAGCAATCAGCCCCAGCATTTT	CASKQTGGDSNQPQHF
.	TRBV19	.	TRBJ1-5	TGCGCCACCGGAGGGGGAGCAGTGATCAATCAGCCCCAGCATTTT	CATGGGAVINQPQHF
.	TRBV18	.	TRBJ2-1	TGTGCCAGCTCACCATTATCCGCCCTCAATGAGCAGTTCTTC	CASSPLSALNEQFF
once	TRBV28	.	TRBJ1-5	TGTGCCAGCAGTTTTCGACAGGCTACAAGCAATCAGCCCCAGCATTTT	CASSFRQATSNQPQHF
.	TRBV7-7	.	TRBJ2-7	TGTGCCAGCAGCTTAGCGCGGGACGGATCCTACGAGCAGTACTTC	CASSLARDGSYEQYF
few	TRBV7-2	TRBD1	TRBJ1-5	TGTGCCAGCAGCCCTCGGACAGGGGGACAGCCCCAGCATTTT	CASSPRTGGQPQHF
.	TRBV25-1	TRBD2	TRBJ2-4	TGTGCCAGCAGGGTAGCGGGAGTGGGCGGAAACATTCAGTACTTC	CASRVAGVGGNIQYF
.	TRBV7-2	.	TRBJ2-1	TGTGCCAGCAGCGTCCGTTACAATGAGCAGTTCTTC	CASSVRYNEQFF
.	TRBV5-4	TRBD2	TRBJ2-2	TGTGCCAGCAGCAGCGGGACTAGCGGCACCGGGGAGCTGTTTTTT	CASSSGTSGTGELFF
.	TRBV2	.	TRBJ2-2	TGTGCCAGCAGTGCCAGGTCCACCGGGGAGCTGTTTTTT	CASSARSTGELFF
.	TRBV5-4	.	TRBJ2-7	TGTGCCAGCAGCTTGGCATTAAGTGACGAGCAGTACTTC	CASSLALSDEQYF
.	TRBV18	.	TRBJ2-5	TGTGCCAGCTCACCGCTGGGGGCCCGGGAGACCCAGTACTTC	CASSPLGARETQYF
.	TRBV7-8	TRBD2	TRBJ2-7	TGTGCCAGCAACTCACTAGCGGGAGACTACGAGCAGTACTTC	CASNSLAGDYEQYF
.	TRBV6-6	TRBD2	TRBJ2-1	TGTGCCAGCAGTTACGACCGCGGGGGGCCAAGGAATGAGCAGTTCTTC	CASSYDRGGPRNEQFF
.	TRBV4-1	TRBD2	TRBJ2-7	TGCGCCAGCAGCCAAGGTGTAGCGGGAAACTCCTACGAGCAGTACTTC	CASSQGVAGNSYEQYF
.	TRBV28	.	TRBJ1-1	TGTGCCAGCAGTAGGACAGTTAACACTGAAGCTTTCTTT	CASSRTVNTEAFF
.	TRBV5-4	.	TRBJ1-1	TGTGCCAGCAGCTTAGGTCGGCGGGGGAGAAGCACTGAAGCTTTCTTT	CASSLGRRGRSTEAFF
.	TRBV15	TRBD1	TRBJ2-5	TGTGCCACCAGCAGAAGGGCGGCAGGGGGCCAAGAGACCCAGTACTTC	CATSRRAAGGQETQYF
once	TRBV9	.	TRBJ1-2	TGTGCCAGCAGCGATACACAGGGTAACTATGGCTACACCTTC	CASSDTQGNYGYTF